This T cell receptor beta chain was sequenced during a study of lymphopenia after photon versus proton radiotherapy. Points from the study as a whole: Under photons, naive T cells and diversity fell while effector/memory populations rose.

Profiled with immunoSEQ multiplex PCR; TCRdb holds only in-frame clones, not every one. The sample has roughly 65,000 clones, roughly 90% seen once. This clone was seen more than once but under ten times. Its matching antigen is unknown. Sequences were derived from peripheral blood, sampled from a patient treated with photon-based radiotherapy. This receptor was obtained from a woman between 65 and 79 years old with pancreatic cancer.

The CDR3 nucleotides read TGTGCCAGCAGCCCGCTGCATTTT. Its translation is CASSPLHF. The V call is TRBV11-3, the J call TRBJ1-5; D is uncertain. This CDR3 has 8 amino acids. V dropped 5 bases and J dropped 15 bases, with 5 bases sitting between them. The V gene's germline CDR1 is SGHNT and CDR2 YENEEA.